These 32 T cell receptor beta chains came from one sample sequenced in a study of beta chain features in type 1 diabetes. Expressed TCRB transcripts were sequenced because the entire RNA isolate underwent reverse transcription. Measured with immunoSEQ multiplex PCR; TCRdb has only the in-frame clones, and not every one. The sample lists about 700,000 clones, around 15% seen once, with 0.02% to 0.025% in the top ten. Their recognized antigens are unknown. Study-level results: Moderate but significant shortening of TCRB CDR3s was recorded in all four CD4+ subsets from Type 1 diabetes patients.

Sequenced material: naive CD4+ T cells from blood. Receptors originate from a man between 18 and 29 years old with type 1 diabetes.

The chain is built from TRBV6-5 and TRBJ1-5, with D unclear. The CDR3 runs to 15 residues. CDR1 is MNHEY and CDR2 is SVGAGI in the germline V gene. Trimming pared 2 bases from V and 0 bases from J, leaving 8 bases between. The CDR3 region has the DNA TGTGCCAGCAGTTACAGGTCGTATAGCAATCAGCCCCAGCATTTT. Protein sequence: CASSYRSYSNQPQHF.

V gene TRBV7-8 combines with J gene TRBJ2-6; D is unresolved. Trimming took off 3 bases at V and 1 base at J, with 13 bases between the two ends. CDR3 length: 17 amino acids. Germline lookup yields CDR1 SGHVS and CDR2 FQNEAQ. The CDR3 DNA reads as TGTGCCAGCAGCTTGATCCCCGGGCAATCTGGGGCCAACGTCCTGACTTTC. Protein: CASSLIPGQSGANVLTF.

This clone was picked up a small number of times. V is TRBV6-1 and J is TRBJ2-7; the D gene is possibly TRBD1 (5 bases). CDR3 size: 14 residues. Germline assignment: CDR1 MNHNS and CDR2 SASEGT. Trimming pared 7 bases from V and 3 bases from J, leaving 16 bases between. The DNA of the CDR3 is TGTGCCAGCACCCTCTCAGGGAACCTCTACGAGCAGTACTTC. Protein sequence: CASTLSGNLYEQYF.

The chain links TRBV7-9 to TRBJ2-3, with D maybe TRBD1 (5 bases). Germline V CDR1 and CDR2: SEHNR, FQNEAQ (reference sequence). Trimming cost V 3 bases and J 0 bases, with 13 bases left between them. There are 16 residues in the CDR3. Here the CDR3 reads CASSFQRQMSTDTQYF. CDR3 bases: TGTGCCAGCAGCTTCCAAAGACAGATGAGCACAGATACGCAGTATTTT.

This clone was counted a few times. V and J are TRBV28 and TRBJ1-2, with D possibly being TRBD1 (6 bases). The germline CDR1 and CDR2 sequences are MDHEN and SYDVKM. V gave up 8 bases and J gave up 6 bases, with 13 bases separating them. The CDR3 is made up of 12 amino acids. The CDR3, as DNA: TGTGCCAGCCTTTCCACAGGGCATGGCTACACCTTC. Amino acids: CASLSTGHGYTF.

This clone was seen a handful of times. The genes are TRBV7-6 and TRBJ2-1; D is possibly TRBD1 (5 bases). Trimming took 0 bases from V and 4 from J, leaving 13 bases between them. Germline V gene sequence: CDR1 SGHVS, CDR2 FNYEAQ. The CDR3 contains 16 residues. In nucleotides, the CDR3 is TGTGCCAGCAGCTTAGCGCAGGGCCACCCTTACAATGAGCAGTTCTTC. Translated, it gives CASSLAQGHPYNEQFF.

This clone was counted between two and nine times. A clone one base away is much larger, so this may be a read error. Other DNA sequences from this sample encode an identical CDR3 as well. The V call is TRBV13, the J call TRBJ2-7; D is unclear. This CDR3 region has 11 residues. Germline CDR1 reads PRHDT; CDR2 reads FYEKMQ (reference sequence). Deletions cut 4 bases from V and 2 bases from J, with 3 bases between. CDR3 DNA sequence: TGTGCCAGCAGCTCCCCCTACGAGCAGTACTTC. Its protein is CASSSPYEQYF.

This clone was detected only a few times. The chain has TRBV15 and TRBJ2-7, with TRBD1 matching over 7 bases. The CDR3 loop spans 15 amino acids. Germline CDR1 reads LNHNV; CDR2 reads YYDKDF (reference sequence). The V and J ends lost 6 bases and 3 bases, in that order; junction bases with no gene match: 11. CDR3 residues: CATSLGQVKVYEQYF. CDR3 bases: TGTGCCACCAGTCTTGGACAGGTGAAGGTCTACGAGCAGTACTTC.

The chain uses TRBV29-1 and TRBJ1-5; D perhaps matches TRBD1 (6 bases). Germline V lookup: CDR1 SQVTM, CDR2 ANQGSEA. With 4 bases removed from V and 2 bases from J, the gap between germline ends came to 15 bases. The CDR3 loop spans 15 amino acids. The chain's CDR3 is CSVVVGGSGNQPQHF. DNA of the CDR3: TGCAGCGTTGTGGTAGGGGGTAGTGGCAATCAGCCCCAGCATTTT.

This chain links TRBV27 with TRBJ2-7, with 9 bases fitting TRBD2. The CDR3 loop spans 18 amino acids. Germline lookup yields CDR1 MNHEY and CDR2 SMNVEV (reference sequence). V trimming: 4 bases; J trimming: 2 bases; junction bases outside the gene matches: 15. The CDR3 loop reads CASSSAAGGYEPTYEQYF. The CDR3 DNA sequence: TGTGCCAGCAGTTCCGCAGCGGGGGGATACGAACCTACCTACGAGCAGTACTTC.

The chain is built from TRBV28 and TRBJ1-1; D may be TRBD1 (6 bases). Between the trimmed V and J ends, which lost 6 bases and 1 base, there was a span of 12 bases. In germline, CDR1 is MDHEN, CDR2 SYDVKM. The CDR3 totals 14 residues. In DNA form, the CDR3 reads TGTGCCAGCAGCGAGCACAGGGCGAACACTGAAGCTTTCTTT. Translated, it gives CASSEHRANTEAFF.

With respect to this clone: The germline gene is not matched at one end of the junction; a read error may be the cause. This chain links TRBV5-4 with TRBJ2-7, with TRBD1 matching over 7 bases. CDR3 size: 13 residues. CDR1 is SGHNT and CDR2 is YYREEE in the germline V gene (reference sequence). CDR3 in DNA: TGTGCCAGCAGCTATGACAGGGTTAGAGGGGAAGACTTC. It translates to CASSYDRVRGEDF. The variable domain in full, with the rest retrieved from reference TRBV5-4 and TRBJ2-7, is ETGVTQSPTHLIKTRGQQVTLRCSSQSGHNTVSWYQQALGQGPQFIFQYYREEENGRGNFPPRFSGLQFPNYSSELNVNALELDDSALYLCASSYDRVRGEDFGPGTRLTVT.

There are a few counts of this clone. The CDR3 here is CASSQDSGTGNYEQYF. In DNA, the CDR3 is TGCGCCAGCAGCCAAGATTCGGGGACAGGGAACTACGAGCAGTACTTC. The rearrangement joins TRBV4-1 to TRBJ2-7; 9 nucleotides match TRBD1. The CDR3 length is 16 residues. V gave up 0 bases and J gave up 3 bases; unmatched junction bases: 6. From germline, CDR1 is MGHRA and CDR2 YSYEKL.

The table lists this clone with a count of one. The DNA of the CDR3 is TGTGCCACCAGCAGAGATTTGCCGGGAGCCGACTCACCCCTCCACTTT. Its translation: CATSRDLPGADSPLHF. The V gene is TRBV15, the J gene TRBJ1-6; unclear D gene. Germline CDR1 is LNHNV and CDR2 is YYDKDF (reference sequence). The length of the CDR3 is 16 residues. V shed 0 bases and J shed 10 bases, with 16 bases lying between them.

CDR3 protein: CASARTGTYEQYF. CDR3 nucleotide sequence: TGTGCCAGCGCCCGGACGGGGACCTACGAGCAGTACTTC. V usage is TRBV5-6 and J usage is TRBJ2-7; tentative D call: TRBD2 (5 bases). V was clipped by 7 bases and J by 2 bases, with 13 bases between them. CDR3 length: 13 amino acids. Germline V gene data show CDR1 as SGHDT and CDR2 as YYEEEE.

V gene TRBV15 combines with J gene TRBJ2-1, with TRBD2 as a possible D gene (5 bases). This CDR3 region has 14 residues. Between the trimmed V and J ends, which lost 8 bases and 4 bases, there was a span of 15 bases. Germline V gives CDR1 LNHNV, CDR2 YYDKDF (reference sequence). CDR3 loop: CATAGAREYNEQFF. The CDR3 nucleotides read TGTGCCACCGCGGGCGCAAGAGAATACAATGAGCAGTTCTTC.

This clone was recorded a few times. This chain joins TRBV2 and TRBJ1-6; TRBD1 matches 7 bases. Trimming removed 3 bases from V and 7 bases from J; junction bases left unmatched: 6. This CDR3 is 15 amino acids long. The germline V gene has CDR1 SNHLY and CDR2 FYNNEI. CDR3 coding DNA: TGTGCCAGCAGTGAGCAGGGGGGGACAAATTCACCCCTCCACTTT. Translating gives CASSEQGGTNSPLHF.

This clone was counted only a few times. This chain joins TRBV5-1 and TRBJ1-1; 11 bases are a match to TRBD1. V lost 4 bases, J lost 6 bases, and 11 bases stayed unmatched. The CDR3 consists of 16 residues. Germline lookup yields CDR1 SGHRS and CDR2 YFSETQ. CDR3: CASSPGQGALSAEAFF. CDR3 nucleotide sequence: TGCGCCAGCAGCCCAGGACAGGGGGCCCTGAGCGCTGAAGCTTTCTTT.

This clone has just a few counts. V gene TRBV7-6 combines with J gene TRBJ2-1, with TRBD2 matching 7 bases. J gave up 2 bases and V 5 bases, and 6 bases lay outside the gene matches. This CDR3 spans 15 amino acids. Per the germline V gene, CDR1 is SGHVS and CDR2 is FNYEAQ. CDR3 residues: CASSEASGAYNEQFF. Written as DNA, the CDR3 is TGTGCCAGCAGCGAGGCTAGCGGAGCCTACAATGAGCAGTTCTTC.

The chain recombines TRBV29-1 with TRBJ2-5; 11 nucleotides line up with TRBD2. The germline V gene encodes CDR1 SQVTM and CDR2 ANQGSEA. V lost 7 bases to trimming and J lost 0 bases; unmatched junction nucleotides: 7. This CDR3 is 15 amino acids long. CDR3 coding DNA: TGCAGCGGGTGTACTAGCGGGGGCTACCAAGAGACCCAGTACTTC. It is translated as CSGCTSGGYQETQYF.

CDR3 residues: CASSENWAGTSYEQYF. The CDR3, as DNA: TGTGCCAGCAGTGAAAATTGGGCAGGGACGTCCTACGAGCAGTACTTC. The genes are TRBV6-1 and TRBJ2-7; the D gene could be TRBD1 or TRBD2 (5 bases each). The germline V gene encodes CDR1 MNHNS and CDR2 SASEGT. This CDR3 spans 16 amino acids. V lost 2 bases, J lost 1 base, and 15 bases lay in between.

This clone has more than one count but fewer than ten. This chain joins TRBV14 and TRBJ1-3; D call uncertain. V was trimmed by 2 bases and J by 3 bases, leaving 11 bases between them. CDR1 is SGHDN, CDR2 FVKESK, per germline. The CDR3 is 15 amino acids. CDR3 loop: CASSQRKTGGNTIYF. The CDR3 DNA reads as TGTGCCAGCAGCCAACGGAAGACTGGTGGAAACACCATATATTTT.

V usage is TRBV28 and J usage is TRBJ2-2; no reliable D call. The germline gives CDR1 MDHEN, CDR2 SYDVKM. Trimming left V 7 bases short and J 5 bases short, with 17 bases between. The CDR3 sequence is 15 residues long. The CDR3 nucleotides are TGTGCCAGCAACCCGCTCCGGAAGGGAACCGGGGAGCTGTTTTTT. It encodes CASNPLRKGTGELFF. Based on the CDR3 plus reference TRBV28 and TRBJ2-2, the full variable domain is DVKVTQSSRYLVKRTGEKVFLECVQDMDHENMFWYRQDPGLGLRLIYFSYDVKMKEKGDIPEGYSVSREKKERFSLILESASTNQTSMYLCASNPLRKGTGELFFGEGSRLTVL.

CDR3 DNA sequence: TGCGCCAGCAGCTCCCGGGACAGAGCCTACGAGCAGTACTTC. Translation gives CASSSRDRAYEQYF. The rearrangement joins TRBV5-1 to TRBJ2-7; 7 bases match TRBD1. The germline V gene encodes CDR1 SGHRS and CDR2 YFSETQ. The CDR3 has 14 amino acids. Unmatched junction bases numbered 5, after V lost 3 bases and J lost 2 bases.

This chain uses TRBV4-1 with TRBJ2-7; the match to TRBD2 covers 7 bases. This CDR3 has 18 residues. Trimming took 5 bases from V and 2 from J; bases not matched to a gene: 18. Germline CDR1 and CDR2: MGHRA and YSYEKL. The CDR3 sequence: CASSTRRVSGGTPYEQYF. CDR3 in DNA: TGCGCCAGCAGCACACGACGTGTCTCGGGGGGAACTCCCTACGAGCAGTACTTC.

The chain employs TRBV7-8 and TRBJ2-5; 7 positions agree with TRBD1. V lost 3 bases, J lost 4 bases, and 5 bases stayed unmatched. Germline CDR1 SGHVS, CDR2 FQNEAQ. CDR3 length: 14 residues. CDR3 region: CASSLAGGRETQYF. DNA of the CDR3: TGTGCCAGCAGCTTGGCAGGGGGACGAGAGACCCAGTACTTC. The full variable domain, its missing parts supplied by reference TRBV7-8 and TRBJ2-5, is GAGVSQSPRYKVAKRGQDVALRCDPISGHVSLFWYQQALGQGPEFLTYFQNEAQLDKSGLPSDRFFAERPEGSVSTLKIQRTQQEDSAVYLCASSLAGGRETQYFGPGTRLLVL.

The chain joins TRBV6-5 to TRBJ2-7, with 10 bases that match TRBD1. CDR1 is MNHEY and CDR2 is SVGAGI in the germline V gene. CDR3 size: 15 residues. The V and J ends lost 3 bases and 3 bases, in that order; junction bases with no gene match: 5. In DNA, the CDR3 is TGTGCCAGCAGTTATTTCGGACAGGGGGACTACGAGCAGTACTTC. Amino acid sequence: CASSYFGQGDYEQYF.

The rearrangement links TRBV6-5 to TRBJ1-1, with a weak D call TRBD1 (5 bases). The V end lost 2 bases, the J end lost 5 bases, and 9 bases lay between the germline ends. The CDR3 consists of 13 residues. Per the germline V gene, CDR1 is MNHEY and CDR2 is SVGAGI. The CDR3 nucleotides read TGTGCCAGCAGTTACGAGGGGAGGACTGAAGCTTTCTTT. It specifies CASSYEGRTEAFF.

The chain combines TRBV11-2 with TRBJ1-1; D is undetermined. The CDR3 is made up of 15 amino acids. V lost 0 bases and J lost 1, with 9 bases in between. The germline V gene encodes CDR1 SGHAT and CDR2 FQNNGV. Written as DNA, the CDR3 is TGTGCCAGCAGCTTAGATGGCCTGGCGAACACTGAAGCTTTCTTT. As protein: CASSLDGLANTEAFF.

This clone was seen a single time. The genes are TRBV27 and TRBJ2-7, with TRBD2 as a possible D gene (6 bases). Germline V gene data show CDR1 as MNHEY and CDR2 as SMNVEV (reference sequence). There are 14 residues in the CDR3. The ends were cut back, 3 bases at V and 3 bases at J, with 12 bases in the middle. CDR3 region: CASSFNGGRYEQYF. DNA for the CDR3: TGTGCCAGCAGTTTCAACGGGGGTCGCTACGAGCAGTACTTC.

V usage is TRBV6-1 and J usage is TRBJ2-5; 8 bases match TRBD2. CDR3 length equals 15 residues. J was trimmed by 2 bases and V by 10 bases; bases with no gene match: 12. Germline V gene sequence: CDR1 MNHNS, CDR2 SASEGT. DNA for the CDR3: TGTGCCACCGGGAGGATACTAGCGGTTCAAGAGACCCAGTACTTC. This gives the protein CATGRILAVQETQYF.

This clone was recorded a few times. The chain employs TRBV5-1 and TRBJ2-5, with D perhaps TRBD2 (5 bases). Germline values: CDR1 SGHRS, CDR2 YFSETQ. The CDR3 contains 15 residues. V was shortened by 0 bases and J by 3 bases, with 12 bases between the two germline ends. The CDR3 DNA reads TGCGCCAGCAGCTTGGATGGTGGAGGAGAAGAGACCCAGTACTTC. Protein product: CASSLDGGGEETQYF.